One T cell receptor (beta chain) is described in this entry. The CDR3 consists of 16 residues. The germline V gene has CDR1 LNHDA and CDR2 SQIVND (reference sequence). Trimming took 5 bases from V and 4 from J, leaving 20 bases between them. The data were taken from a study of T cell responses to AZD1222 COVID-19 vaccine. This table comes from immunoSEQ multiplex PCR, and its TCRdb copy is limited to in-frame clones, with some not included. The sample includes about 99,000 clones, over 70% of them seen just once. The chain uses TRBV19 and TRBJ1-2; a weak D match, TRBD1 (6 bases). The receptor's source is an adult in good health. The input for sequencing was peripheral blood, taken on day 0 of AZD1222 vaccination. CDR3 residues: CASSPWMGRGVYGYTF. The CDR3 region has the DNA TGTGCCAGTAGTCCTTGGATGGGCAGGGGTGTCTATGGCTACACCTTC.